The clone carrying this T cell receptor beta chain was counted a few times. Its antigen is currently unknown. The sample originates from a study of cytomegalovirus exposure and HLA in healthy donors. Study overall: Among around 200 million T cells, an earlier analysis found roughly 110 million unique TCR beta sequences. Findings and caveats of the study: Among TCR sequences, most were rare, though some public TCRs appeared in many donors. There were about 160 TCR beta chains listed as cytomegalovirus-associated.

Each donor's status was that of a healthy bone marrow donor. It was with 60 Vbeta and 13 Jbeta primers that the PCR ran. Profiling relied on immunoSEQ multiplex PCR, and the TCRdb table lists in-frame clones only, not all of them. The sample has approximately 150,000 clones, over 60% seen once. CDR3 length: 16 residues. Germline V gives CDR1 LGHNA, CDR2 YNFKEQ. Trimming removed 0 bases at V and 1 base at J, with 7 bases between. This receptor was identified in a middle-aged man in good health and CMV-seronegative. Material: PBMCs. The chain is built from TRBV4-2 and TRBJ2-6; no clear D. The CDR3 bases are TGTGCCAGCAGCCAAGAAACGACATCTGGGGCCAACGTCCTGACTTTC. Translated: CASSQETTSGANVLTF.